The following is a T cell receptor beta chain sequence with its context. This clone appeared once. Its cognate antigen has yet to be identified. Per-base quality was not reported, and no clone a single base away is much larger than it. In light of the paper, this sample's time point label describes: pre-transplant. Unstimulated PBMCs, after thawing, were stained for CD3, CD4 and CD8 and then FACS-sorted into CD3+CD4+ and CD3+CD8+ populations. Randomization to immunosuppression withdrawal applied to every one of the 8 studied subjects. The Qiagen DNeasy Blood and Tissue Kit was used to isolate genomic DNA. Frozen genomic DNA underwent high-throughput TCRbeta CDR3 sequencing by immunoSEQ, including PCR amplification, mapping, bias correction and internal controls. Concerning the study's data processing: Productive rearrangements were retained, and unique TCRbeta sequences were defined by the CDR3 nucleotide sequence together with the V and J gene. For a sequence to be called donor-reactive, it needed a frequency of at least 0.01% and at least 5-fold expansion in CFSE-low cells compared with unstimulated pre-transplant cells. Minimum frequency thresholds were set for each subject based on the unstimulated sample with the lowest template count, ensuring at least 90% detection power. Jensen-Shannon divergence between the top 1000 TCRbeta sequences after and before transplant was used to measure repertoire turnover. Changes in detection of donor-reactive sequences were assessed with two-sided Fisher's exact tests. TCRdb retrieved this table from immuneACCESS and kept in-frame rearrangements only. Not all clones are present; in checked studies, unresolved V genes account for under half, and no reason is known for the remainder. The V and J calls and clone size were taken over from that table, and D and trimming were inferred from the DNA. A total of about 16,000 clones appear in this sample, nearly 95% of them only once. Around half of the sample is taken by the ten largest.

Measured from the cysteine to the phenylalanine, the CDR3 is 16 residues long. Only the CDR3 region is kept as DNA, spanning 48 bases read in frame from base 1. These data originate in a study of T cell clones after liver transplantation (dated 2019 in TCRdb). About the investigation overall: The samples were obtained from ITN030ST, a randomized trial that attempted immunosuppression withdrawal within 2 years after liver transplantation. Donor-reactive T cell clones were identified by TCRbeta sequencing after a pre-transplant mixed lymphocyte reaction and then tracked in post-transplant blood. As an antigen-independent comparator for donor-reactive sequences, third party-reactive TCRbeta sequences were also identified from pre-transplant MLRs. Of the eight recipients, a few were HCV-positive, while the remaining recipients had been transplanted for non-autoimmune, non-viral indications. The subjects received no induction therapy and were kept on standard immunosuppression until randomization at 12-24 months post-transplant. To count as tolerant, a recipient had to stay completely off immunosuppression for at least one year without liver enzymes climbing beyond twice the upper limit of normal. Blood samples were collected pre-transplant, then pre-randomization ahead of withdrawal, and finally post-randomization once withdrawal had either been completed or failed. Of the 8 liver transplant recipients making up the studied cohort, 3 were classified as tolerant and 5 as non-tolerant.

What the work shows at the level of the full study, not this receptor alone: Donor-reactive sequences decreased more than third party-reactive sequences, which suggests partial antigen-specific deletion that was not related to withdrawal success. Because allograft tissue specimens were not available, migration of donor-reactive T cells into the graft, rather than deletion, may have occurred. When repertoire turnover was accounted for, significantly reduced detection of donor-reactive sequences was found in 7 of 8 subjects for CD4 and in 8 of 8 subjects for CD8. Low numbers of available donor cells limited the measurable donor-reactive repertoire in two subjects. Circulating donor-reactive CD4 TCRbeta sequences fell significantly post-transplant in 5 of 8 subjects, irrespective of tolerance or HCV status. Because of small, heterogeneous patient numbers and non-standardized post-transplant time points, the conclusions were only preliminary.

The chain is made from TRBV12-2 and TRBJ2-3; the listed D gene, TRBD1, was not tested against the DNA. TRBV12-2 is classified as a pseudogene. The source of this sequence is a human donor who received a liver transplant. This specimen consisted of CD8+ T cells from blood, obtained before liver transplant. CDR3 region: CASRFNRDRSRDTQYF. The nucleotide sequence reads TGTGCAAGTCGCTTCAACCGGGACAGGTCGAGGGATACGCAGTATTTT.